These 3 T cell receptor beta chains were sequenced from one sample in a study of T cells in Graves' hyperthyroidism and ophthalmopathy. There were TCR beta CDR3 regions amplified from RNA transcripts. In the first-round RT-PCR of the TCR CDR3, the HTBI primer set was used. TCRdb reprocessed the multiplex PCR reads with MiXCR, giving one entry per CDR3 protein. Among approximately 400,000 distinct CDR3 sequences listed, less than 20% were seen once. Sequencing was done on a sample of blood. The receptors were gathered from a young woman with Graves' hyperthyroidism.

The V call is TRBV10-3, the J call TRBJ1-6; 11 bases line up with TRBD1. CDR1 is ENHRY and CDR2 is SYGVKD in the germline V gene. With 3 bases clipped from V and 9 bases from J, the junction kept 4 bases outside the gene matches. The CDR3 covers 15 residues. The CDR3 bases are TGTGCCATCAGTGAAGGGACAGGGGGAATTTCACCCCTCCACTTT. Protein: CAISEGTGGISPLHF.

This clonotype has a count of ten or more. The chain joins TRBV5-5 to TRBJ1-2, with 7 bases lining up with TRBD1. This CDR3 region has 15 residues. CDR1 is SGHKS and CDR2 is YYEKEE in the germline V gene (reference sequence). The V gene end was trimmed by 0 bases and the J gene end by 13 bases; junction bases not matched to a gene: 15. In nucleotides, the CDR3 is TGTGCCAGCAGCTTGGTAGGGACAGAGGATGGGCCGACCACCTTC. This translates into CASSLVGTEDGPTTF.

In its sample, this clonotype was seen many times. The genes are TRBV11-2 and TRBJ2-1, with 9 positions matching TRBD2. This CDR3 is 15 amino acids long. Germline-derived CDR1 and CDR2 are SGHAT and FQNNGV. V trimming: 5 bases; J trimming: 2 bases; junction bases outside the gene matches: 4. The CDR3 loop reads CASSQGTSTYNEQFF. DNA of the CDR3: TGTGCCAGCAGCCAAGGGACTAGCACCTACAATGAGCAGTTCTTC.